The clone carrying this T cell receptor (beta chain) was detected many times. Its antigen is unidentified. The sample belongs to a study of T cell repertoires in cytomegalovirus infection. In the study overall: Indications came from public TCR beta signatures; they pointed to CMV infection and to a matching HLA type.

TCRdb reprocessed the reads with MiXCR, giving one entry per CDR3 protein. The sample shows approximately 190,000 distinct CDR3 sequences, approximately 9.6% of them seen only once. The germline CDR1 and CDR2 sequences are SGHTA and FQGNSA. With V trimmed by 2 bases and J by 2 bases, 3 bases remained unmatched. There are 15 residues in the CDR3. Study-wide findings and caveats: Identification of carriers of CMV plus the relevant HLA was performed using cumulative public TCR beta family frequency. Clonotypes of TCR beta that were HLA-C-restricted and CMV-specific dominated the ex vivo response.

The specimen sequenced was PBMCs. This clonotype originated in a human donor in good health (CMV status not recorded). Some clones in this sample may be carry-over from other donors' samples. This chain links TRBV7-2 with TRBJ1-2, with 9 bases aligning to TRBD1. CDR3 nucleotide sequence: TGTGCCAGCAGCTTAAGGACAGGGGCCAACTATGGCTACACCTTC. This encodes CASSLRTGANYGYTF.